A single sample is the source of the 16 T cell receptor beta chains below, sequenced in a study of T cell repertoires in cytomegalovirus infection. TCRdb called the reads again in MiXCR, with one record for every CDR3 protein. The sample records about 740,000 distinct CDR3 sequences, under 40% being singletons. The sequenced sample consisted of PBMCs. These TCRs come from a human donor in good health (CMV status not recorded). Some clones in this sample may be carry-over from other donors' samples.

This clonotype was counted between two and nine times. This CDR3 is CASSLTVFRDNEQFF. In DNA form, the CDR3 reads TGTGCCAGCAGCTTGACGGTTTTTCGCGACAATGAGCAGTTCTTC. The V gene is TRBV5-6, the J gene TRBJ2-1; D not certain. The CDR3 length is 15 residues. Germline CDR1 SGHDT, CDR2 YYEEEE. Trimming took off 1 base at V and 5 bases at J, with 13 bases between the two ends.

As regards this clonotype: A read error is likely, as this CDR3 ends without the conserved phenylalanine or tryptophan. The chain couples TRBV2 to TRBJ2-5; the D gene is possibly TRBD2 (5 bases). The CDR3 covers 12 residues. The germline V and J ends were trimmed by 8 bases and 3 bases, with 10 bases remaining between them. Looked up from germline, CDR1 is SNHLY and CDR2 is FYNNEI. CDR3 bases: TGTGCCAGCCAGCGGTCGGAAGAGACCCAGTACGTC. Amino acids: CASQRSEETQYV.

This clonotype was found a few times. The chain carries TRBV12-3 or TRBV12-4 and TRBJ2-7, with D perhaps being TRBD1 or TRBD2 (6 bases each). This CDR3 has 17 residues. V lost 4 bases to trimming and J lost 2 bases, with 21 bases between them. The CDR3 here is CASSSGVGGTNPYEQYF. CDR3 in DNA: TGTGCCAGCAGTTCAGGGGTCGGCGGGACGAATCCCTACGAGCAGTACTTC.

This sequence joins TRBV5-6 and TRBJ1-1, with 7 bases matching TRBD1. CDR3 length: 14 residues. Trimming cost V 4 bases and J 7 bases; bases outside gene matches: 10. Germline CDR1 is SGHDT and CDR2 is YYEEEE. The CDR3 nucleotides are TGTGCCAGCAGCCCCCTTAGACAGGGTGATGAAGCTTTCTTT. Translating gives CASSPLRQGDEAFF.

The J gene is TRBJ2-6, the V gene TRBV20-1, with D tentatively TRBD1 (5 bases). The V gene's germline CDR1 is DFQATT and CDR2 SNEGSKA (reference sequence). Trimming removed 2 bases at V and 2 bases at J, with 16 bases between. The CDR3 length is 17 residues. The CDR3 sequence is CSARYFGRGPGANVLTF. The CDR3 region has the DNA TGCAGTGCTAGATACTTTGGAAGGGGCCCTGGGGCCAACGTCCTGACTTTC.

The gene calls are TRBV4-1 and TRBJ1-1; TRBD1 is a possible D gene (5 bases). The ends were cut back, 3 bases at V and 12 bases at J, with 20 bases in the middle. The CDR3 has 14 amino acids. From germline, CDR1 is MGHRA and CDR2 YSYEKL. The CDR3, as DNA: TGCGCCAGCAGCCAGGCCCCCCGTCAGGGTGGAACTTTCTTT. Protein product: CASSQAPRQGGTFF.

The chain has TRBV28 and TRBJ2-2; maybe TRBD1 (6 bases). Trimming left V 6 bases short and J 6 bases short, with 17 bases between. The CDR3 has 15 residues. CDR1 MDHEN and CDR2 SYDVKM come from the germline V gene. CDR3 amino acids: CASSLTQTGAGELFF. The CDR3 coding sequence is TGTGCCAGCAGCCTCACCCAGACAGGCGCCGGGGAGCTGTTTTTT.

This clonotype was seen at least ten times. The chain carries TRBV7-2 and TRBJ2-3, with D possibly TRBD2 on 6 matching bases. The V end lost 2 bases, the J end lost 1 base, and 13 bases lay between the germline ends. The CDR3 contains 16 residues. Germline CDR1 reads SGHTA; CDR2 reads FQGNSA. The CDR3: CASSLRWQRGTDTQYF. The DNA of the CDR3 is TGTGCCAGCAGCTTAAGGTGGCAGCGGGGCACAGATACGCAGTATTTT.

This chain links TRBV4-2 with TRBJ1-2, with D possibly being TRBD1 (5 bases). This CDR3 is built from 16 residues. Germline CDR1 is LGHNA and CDR2 is YNFKEQ. V dropped 1 base and J dropped 4 bases, with 16 bases sitting between them. The CDR3 region is CASSQVRGTLLYGYTF. DNA for the CDR3: TGTGCCAGCAGCCAAGTTCGAGGGACCTTGCTCTATGGCTACACCTTC.

This clonotype has ten or more counts. The chain recombines TRBV7-2 with TRBJ2-3; 13 nucleotides align to TRBD2. Germline trimming cut 5 bases from V and 4 bases from J; bases unmatched to any gene: 6. Germline V gene sequence: CDR1 SGHTA, CDR2 FQGNSA. The CDR3 totals 16 residues. The CDR3 coding sequence is TGTGCCAGCAGCCTTACTAGCGGGAGGGGGCCAGATACGCAGTATTTT. As protein: CASSLTSGRGPDTQYF. Using reference TRBV7-2 and TRBJ2-3 for the parts outside the CDR3, the full variable domain is GAGVSQSPSNKVTEKGKDVELRCDPISGHTALYWYRQSLGQGLEFLIYFQGNSAPDKSGLPSDRFSAERTGGSVSTLTIQRTQQEDSAVYLCASSLTSGRGPDTQYFGPGTRLTVL.

The chain carries TRBV24-1 and TRBJ1-2; possible D gene TRBD1, 6 bases. V was pared by 4 bases and J by 0 bases, with 14 bases between. CDR1 is KGHDR and CDR2 is SFDVKD in the germline V gene. The CDR3 has 16 amino acids. The CDR3 sequence: CATSDPGQTANYGYTF. DNA of the CDR3: TGTGCCACCAGTGACCCCGGACAGACTGCTAACTATGGCTACACCTTC.

The chain is built from TRBV27 and TRBJ2-7, with D unclear. Germline CDR1 and CDR2: MNHEY and SMNVEV (reference sequence). The CDR3 has 13 residues. V was pared by 0 bases and J by 6 bases, with 9 bases between. CDR3 coding DNA: TGTGCCAGCAGTTTATCGGCGGTCTCCGAGCAGTACGTC. Translating gives CASSLSAVSEQYV.

This clonotype has more than one count but fewer than ten. The V gene is TRBV7-9, the J gene TRBJ1-1, with a possible D match to TRBD1 (5 bases). V shed 5 bases and J shed 4 bases, with 11 bases lying between them. CDR1 is SEHNR, CDR2 FQNEAQ, per germline (reference sequence). The CDR3 sequence is 13 residues long. The CDR3 reads CASSMGGGTEAFF. In nucleotides, the CDR3 is TGTGCCAGCAGCATGGGGGGGGGCACTGAAGCTTTCTTT.

This clonotype was detected ten times or more. The chain carries TRBV7-2 and TRBJ1-2; TRBD1 matches at 9 bases. The CDR3 sequence is 14 residues long. Germline CDR1 is SGHTA and CDR2 is FQGNSA. Trimming cost V 1 base and J 4 bases; bases outside gene matches: 1. The CDR3 region has the DNA TGTGCCAGCAGCTTAGAGGACAGGGGCTATGGCTACACCTTC. Translating gives CASSLEDRGYGYTF.

This clonotype appeared a single time. Since a much larger clone is just one base distant, this may be a read error. The CDR3 carries no conserved terminal phenylalanine or tryptophan, so it likely arises from a read error. The chain recombines TRBV7-2 with TRBJ1-2; D is perhaps TRBD1 (5 bases). Germline V gene data show CDR1 as SGHTA and CDR2 as FQGNSA. The germline V and J ends were trimmed by 6 bases and 8 bases, with 13 bases remaining between them. This CDR3 spans 12 amino acids. The chain's CDR3 is CASRETAVGYTL. The CDR3 DNA is TGTGCCAGCAGGGAGACAGCAGTGGGCTACACCTTA.

This clonotype occurred a few times. The chain couples TRBV5-5 to TRBJ2-2; D gene unclear. The CDR3 loop spans 16 amino acids. Trimming shortened V by 0 bases and J by 0 bases, and 9 bases separated the two germline ends. Looked up from germline, CDR1 is SGHKS and CDR2 is YYEKEE (reference sequence). The CDR3 coding sequence is TGTGCCAGCAGCTTGGGTCCGTCTGCGAACACCGGGGAGCTGTTTTTT. Its protein product is CASSLGPSANTGELFF.